These 20 T cell receptor beta chains originate from one sample sequenced in a study of blood T cell repertoires in COVID-19. The repertoire was sequenced with immunoSEQ multiplex PCR; TCRdb's copy has only in-frame clones and lacks some. Of over 50,000 clones in the sample, just under 85% were seen once. Sample: peripheral blood. All receptors derive from a man aged 70-80 years with acute or convalescent COVID-19.

This clone was seen a handful of times. The rearrangement uses TRBV18 and TRBJ1-2; maybe TRBD1 (5 bases). The CDR3 extends over 17 amino acids. V gave up 3 bases and J gave up 4 bases, with 21 bases separating them. The germline CDR1 and CDR2 sequences are KGHSH and LQKENI. In DNA, the CDR3 is TGTGCCAGCTCACCTCAGGACAAGGTATTCGTGGGCTATGGCTACACCTTC. Protein: CASSPQDKVFVGYGYTF.

The rearrangement links TRBV6-5 to TRBJ2-2, with D maybe TRBD1 (6 bases). V lost 6 bases and J lost 7, with 18 bases in between. CDR1 and CDR2 (germline): MNHEY, SVGAGI. The CDR3 runs 15 residues. CDR3 in amino acids: CASRQGRATSGELFF. Here the CDR3 DNA reads TGTGCCAGCAGACAGGGACGGGCAACAAGCGGGGAGCTGTTTTTT.

J is TRBJ2-1 and V is TRBV5-1; possible D gene TRBD1, 5 bases. The germline CDR1 and CDR2 sequences are SGHRS and YFSETQ. The V end was cut by 4 bases, the J end by 4 bases, with 15 bases between. The CDR3 consists of 15 residues. DNA for the CDR3: TGCGCCAGCAGCATCCGACAGAACCCATACAATGAGCAGTTCTTC. Its translation: CASSIRQNPYNEQFF. The whole variable domain, remainder taken from reference TRBV5-1 and TRBJ2-1, is KAGVTQTPRYLIKTRGQQVTLSCSPISGHRSVSWYQQTPGQGLQFLFEYFSETQRNKGNFPGRFSGRQFSNSRSEMNVSTLELGDSALYLCASSIRQNPYNEQFFGPGTRLTVL.

This chain joins TRBV3-1 (or the pseudogene TRBV3-2) and TRBJ2-2; D remains ambiguous. Germline V CDR1 and CDR2: LGHDT, YNNKEL (reference sequence). V shed 1 base and J shed 1 base, with 4 bases lying between them. The CDR3 runs to 14 residues. The CDR3 loop reads CASSQAGNTGELFF. In DNA form, the CDR3 reads TGTGCCAGCAGCCAAGCCGGGAACACCGGGGAGCTGTTTTTT.

V gene TRBV6-6 combines with J gene TRBJ2-3; perhaps TRBD1 as D (5 bases). Trimming removed 7 bases at V and 2 bases at J, with 13 bases between. The CDR3 sequence is 14 residues long. The germline V gene has CDR1 MNHNY and CDR2 SVGAGI (reference sequence). The CDR3 here is CASTMTAPTDTQYF. CDR3 in DNA: TGTGCCAGCACAATGACAGCACCCACAGATACGCAGTATTTT.

In its sample, this clone was seen once. V and J are TRBV2 and TRBJ1-2, with 9 bases identical to TRBD1. Trimming cost V 0 bases and J 8 bases; bases outside gene matches: 4. The CDR3 totals 14 residues. CDR1 and CDR2 from the germline V gene are SNHLY and FYNNEI. As DNA, the CDR3 is TGTGCCAGCAGTGAAGCAGGGACAGGGTGGGGCTACACCTTC. It translates to CASSEAGTGWGYTF.

The chain carries TRBV4-1 and TRBJ2-1; D possibly corresponds to TRBD2 (6 bases). The V end was cut by 2 bases, the J end by 3 bases, with 11 bases between. Germline loops: CDR1 MGHRA, CDR2 YSYEKL. CDR3 length: 15 amino acids. The CDR3 DNA is TGCGCCAGCAGCCAATCAGTGGGGGGCTACAATGAGCAGTTCTTC. This sequence encodes CASSQSVGGYNEQFF.

Relative to its sample, this clone is medium-sized (0.01 to 0.1%). The chain joins TRBV5-4 to TRBJ2-2; 7 bases agree with TRBD2. CDR3 size: 15 residues. V was pared by 4 bases and J by 3 bases, with 6 bases of the junction left unmatched. The V gene's germline CDR1 is SGHNT and CDR2 YYREEE (reference sequence). The CDR3 nucleotides are TGTGCCAGCAGCCAGACTAGCAGAGACACCGGGGAGCTGTTTTTT. It encodes CASSQTSRDTGELFF.

In this sample, this clone turned up a few times. V is TRBV19 and J is TRBJ1-2; no clear D. Per the germline V gene, CDR1 is LNHDA and CDR2 is SQIVND (reference sequence). V was pared by 8 bases and J by 7 bases, with 17 bases between. The length of the CDR3 is 13 residues. The CDR3 region is CASGSSRVIGYTF. The DNA of the CDR3 is TGTGCCAGTGGGAGTAGCAGAGTGATTGGCTACACCTTC. Full variable domain (rest looked up from reference TRBV19 and TRBJ1-2): DGGITQSPKYLFRKEGQNVTLSCEQNLNHDAMYWYRQDPGQGLRLIYYSQIVNDFQKGDIAEGYSVSREKKESFPLTVTSAQKNPTAFYLCASGSSRVIGYTFGSGTRLTVV.

J is TRBJ1-1 and V is TRBV6-2 or TRBV6-3, with a possible D match to TRBD1 (5 bases). Per the germline V gene, CDR1 is MNHEY and CDR2 is SVGEGT. There are 14 residues in the CDR3. The V gene lost 2 bases and the J gene lost 5 bases, with 12 bases spanning the gap. This chain's CDR3 is CASSYAGGDTEAFF. The CDR3 DNA sequence: TGTGCCAGCAGTTACGCGGGGGGGGATACTGAAGCTTTCTTT.

The chain combines TRBV27 with TRBJ2-1, with TRBD1 identical over 10 bases. With 7 bases clipped from V and 3 bases from J, the junction kept 6 bases outside the gene matches. The V gene's germline CDR1 is MNHEY and CDR2 SMNVEV (reference sequence). The CDR3 is made up of 15 amino acids. CDR3 in DNA: TGTGCCAGCACCCTAAGGACAGGGGGCTACAATGAGCAGTTCTTC. Protein: CASTLRTGGYNEQFF.

The chain is built from TRBV5-4 and TRBJ1-2, with a tentative D call TRBD1 (6 bases). The CDR3 is 14 residues long. In germline, CDR1 is SGHNT, CDR2 YYREEE (reference sequence). Trimming left V 0 bases short and J 4 bases short, with 10 bases between. Here the CDR3 reads CASSLGTDFYGYTF. Written as DNA, the CDR3 is TGTGCCAGCAGCTTGGGGACAGACTTCTATGGCTACACCTTC.

The rearrangement links TRBV7-2 to TRBJ2-2; the match to TRBD2 covers 12 bases. The junction had 7 bases not matched to a gene; V was cut back by 1 base and J by 13 bases. CDR1 and CDR2 from the germline V gene are SGHTA and FQGNSA. This CDR3 region has 15 residues. CDR3 in amino acids: CASSLGLAGATWLFF. CDR3 coding DNA: TGTGCCAGCAGCTTAGGACTAGCGGGGGCCACGTGGCTGTTTTTT.

The chain couples TRBV5-1 to TRBJ1-1; the match to TRBD1 covers 7 bases. The CDR3 covers 14 residues. V lost 0 bases, J lost 4 bases, and 3 bases stayed unmatched. Per the germline V gene, CDR1 is SGHRS and CDR2 is YFSETQ. The CDR3 region has the DNA TGCGCCAGCAGCTTGGACTACAGGGGCACTGAAGCTTTCTTT. Protein product: CASSLDYRGTEAFF.

The V and J genes are TRBV2 and TRBJ1-2; D remains unclear. CDR1 and CDR2 (germline): SNHLY, FYNNEI. Trimming took off 2 bases at V and 4 bases at J, with 14 bases between the two ends. The CDR3 spans 15 residues. CDR3 coding DNA: TGTGCCAGCAGTGAATTGAGGGCCGTAGTCTATGGCTACACCTTC. Residues: CASSELRAVVYGYTF.

V and J are TRBV3-1 (or the pseudogene TRBV3-2) and TRBJ2-1; 10 bases line up with TRBD2. The germline CDR1 and CDR2 sequences are LGHDT and YNNKEL (reference sequence). The ends lost 8 bases at V and 7 bases at J; junction bases unmatched: 5. This CDR3 has 13 residues. CDR3 amino acids: CASQRGGLNEQFF. In DNA, the CDR3 is TGTGCCAGCCAGCGGGGGGGCCTTAATGAGCAGTTCTTC.

The chain combines TRBV5-4 with TRBJ2-1; 10 nucleotides match TRBD2. Germline V gene sequence: CDR1 SGHNT, CDR2 YYREEE (reference sequence). CDR3 length: 15 amino acids. With V trimmed by 1 base and J by 5 bases, 3 bases remained unmatched. CDR3 DNA sequence: TGTGCCAGCAGCTTGAAGCGGGGGGGCGACAATGAGCAGTTCTTC. Its translation is CASSLKRGGDNEQFF. Filled out from reference TRBV5-4 and TRBJ2-1, the complete variable domain reads ETGVTQSPTHLIKTRGQQVTLRCSSQSGHNTVSWYQQALGQGPQFIFQYYREEENGRGNFPPRFSGLQFPNYSSELNVNALELDDSALYLCASSLKRGGDNEQFFGPGTRLTVL.

V and J are TRBV15 and TRBJ2-7; no definite D call. The germline CDR1 and CDR2 sequences are LNHNV and YYDKDF (reference sequence). This CDR3 comprises 13 residues. The V end lost 2 bases, the J end lost 7 bases, and 12 bases lay between the germline ends. Here the CDR3 DNA reads TGTGCCACCAGCAGACCTCCCTATCTTGAGCAGTACTTC. Translated: CATSRPPYLEQYF.

This chain joins TRBV2 and TRBJ2-7, with 7 bases lining up with TRBD1. With 6 bases clipped from V and 2 bases from J, the junction kept 7 bases outside the gene matches. Germline assignment: CDR1 SNHLY and CDR2 FYNNEI. This CDR3 is 14 amino acids long. The CDR3 sequence: CASSPRQGTYEQYF. CDR3 nucleotides: TGTGCCAGCAGCCCCCGACAGGGAACCTACGAGCAGTACTTC. The variable domain in full, completed from reference TRBV2 and TRBJ2-7, reads EPEVTQTPSHQVTQMGQEVILRCVPISNHLYFYWYRQILGQKVEFLVSFYNNEISEKSEIFDDQFSVERPDGSNFTLKIRSTKLEDSAMYFCASSPRQGTYEQYFGPGTRLTVT.

The chain uses TRBV19 and TRBJ1-4; weak D call: TRBD1 (5 bases). Trimming stripped 6 bases from V and 3 bases from J, with 17 bases between. Germline CDR1 and CDR2: LNHDA and SQIVND (reference sequence). The CDR3 has 16 amino acids. As DNA, the CDR3 is TGTGCCAGTAGCTACCTAACAGGCGAACCTAATGAAAAACTGTTTTTT. Translated: CASSYLTGEPNEKLFF. The whole variable domain, filled in from reference TRBV19 and TRBJ1-4, reads DGGITQSPKYLFRKEGQNVTLSCEQNLNHDAMYWYRQDPGQGLRLIYYSQIVNDFQKGDIAEGYSVSREKKESFPLTVTSAQKNPTAFYLCASSYLTGEPNEKLFFGSGTQLSVL.